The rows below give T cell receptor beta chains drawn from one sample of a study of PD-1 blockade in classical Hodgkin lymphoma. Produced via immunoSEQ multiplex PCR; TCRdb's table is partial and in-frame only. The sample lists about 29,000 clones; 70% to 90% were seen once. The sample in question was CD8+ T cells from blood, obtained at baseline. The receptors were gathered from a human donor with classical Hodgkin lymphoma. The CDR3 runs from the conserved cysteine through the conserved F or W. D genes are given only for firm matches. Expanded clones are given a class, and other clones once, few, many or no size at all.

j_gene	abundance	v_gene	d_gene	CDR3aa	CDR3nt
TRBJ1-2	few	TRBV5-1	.	CASSLDRIYGYTF	TGCGCCAGCAGCTTGGACAGAATCTATGGCTACACCTTC
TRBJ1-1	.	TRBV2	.	CARPGLPLIGAFF	TGTGCCAGACCGGGACTGCCCCTTATTGGAGCTTTCTTT
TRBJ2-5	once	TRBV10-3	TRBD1	CAIRGQGIETQYF	TGTGCCATCAGAGGACAGGGGATCGAGACCCAGTACTTC
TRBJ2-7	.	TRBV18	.	CASSSPGKGGYEQYF	TGTGCCAGCTCATCCCCTGGGAAGGGTGGATACGAGCAGTACTTC
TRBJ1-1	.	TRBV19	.	CASYTGYTEAFF	TGTGCCAGCTACACAGGGTACACTGAAGCTTTCTTT
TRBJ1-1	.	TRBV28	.	CASSSKGTEAFF	TGTGCCAGCAGCTCCAAGGGCACTGAAGCTTTCTTT
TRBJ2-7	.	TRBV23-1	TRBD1	CASTSPDRPTYEQYF	TGCGCCAGCACCTCACCGGACAGGCCGACCTACGAGCAGTACTTC
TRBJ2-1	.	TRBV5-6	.	CASSLRDSPYEQFF	TGTGCCAGCAGCTTGCGGGATTCACCCTATGAGCAGTTCTTC
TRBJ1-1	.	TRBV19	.	CASSIGRNTEAFF	TGTGCCAGTAGTATAGGCCGGAACACTGAAGCTTTCTTT
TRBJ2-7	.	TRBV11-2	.	CASSSILAGLEREQYF	TGTGCCAGCAGCTCGATCCTAGCCGGCCTGGAAAGAGAGCAGTACTTC
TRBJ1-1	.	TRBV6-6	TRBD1	CASSYQGAGNTEAFF	TGTGCCAGCAGTTACCAGGGGGCAGGAAACACTGAAGCTTTCTTT
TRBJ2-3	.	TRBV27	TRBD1	CASSARQGMRTDTQYF	TGTGCCAGCAGTGCTAGACAGGGGATGAGGACAGATACGCAGTATTTT
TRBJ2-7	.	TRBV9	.	CASSVGGEQYF	TGTGCCAGCAGCGTAGGAGGTGAGCAGTACTTC
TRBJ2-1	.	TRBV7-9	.	CASSLSQLNEQFF	TGTGCCAGCAGCTTATCCCAGCTTAATGAGCAGTTCTTC
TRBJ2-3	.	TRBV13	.	CASSLATSATDTQYF	TGTGCCAGCAGCTTAGCTACTTCAGCCACAGATACGCAGTATTTT
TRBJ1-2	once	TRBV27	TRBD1	CASRGTGPLYGYTF	TGTGCCAGCAGGGGGACAGGCCCACTCTATGGCTACACCTTC
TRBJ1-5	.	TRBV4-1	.	CASSQDPSGGEPQHF	TGCGCCAGCAGCCAAGACCCCTCGGGAGGGGAGCCCCAGCATTTT
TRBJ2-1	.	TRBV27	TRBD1	CASSRGGTGPNEQFF	TGTGCCAGCTCCAGGGGGGGGACAGGGCCCAATGAGCAGTTCTTC
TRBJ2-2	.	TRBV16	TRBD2	CASSPLNLAGGNTGELFF	TGTGCCAGCAGCCCGCTAAACCTAGCGGGAGGAAACACCGGGGAGCTGTTTTTT
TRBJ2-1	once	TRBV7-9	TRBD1	CASSLAGQGSYNEQFF	TGTGCCAGCAGCTTAGCCGGACAGGGCTCCTACAATGAGCAGTTCTTC
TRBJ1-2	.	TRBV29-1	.	CSVEQRFYGYTF	TGCAGCGTTGAACAGAGGTTCTATGGCTACACCTTC
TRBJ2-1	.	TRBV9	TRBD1	CASSPTGQLYNEQFF	TGTGCCAGCAGCCCGACGGGACAGCTCTACAATGAGCAGTTCTTC
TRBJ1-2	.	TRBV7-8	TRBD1	CASSLVGGPGHGYTF	TGTGCCAGCAGCTTAGTAGGGGGCCCAGGTCATGGCTACACCTTC
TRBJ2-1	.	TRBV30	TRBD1	CAWGPGQGGNEQFF	TGTGCCTGGGGTCCGGGACAGGGGGGGAATGAGCAGTTCTTC
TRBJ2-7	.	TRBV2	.	CASSEGQGGYEQYF	TGTGCCAGCAGTGAGGGCCAGGGCGGCTACGAGCAGTACTTC
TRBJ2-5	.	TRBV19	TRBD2	CASKDPGLAGGETQYF	TGTGCCAGTAAAGATCCGGGACTAGCGGGAGGAGAGACCCAGTACTTC